Listed below are T cell receptor beta chains from one sample, sequenced in a study of T cell responses to AZD1222 COVID-19 vaccine. The protocol was immunoSEQ multiplex PCR, while the TCRdb copy is restricted to in-frame clones and leaves out a portion. The table lists 150,000 or so clones, about 88% of them singletons. Source: peripheral blood, taken on day 0 of AZD1222 vaccination. Source of these receptors: an adult in good health. Each CDR3 is given with its conserved first and last residue. A D gene is named only where the DNA matches it firmly. Clone size is given for some rows only: seen once, a few or many times, or a class if the clone is expanded.

v_call: TRBV6-5; clone_size: once; d_call: NA; j_call: TRBJ1-4; cdr3_nt: TGTGCCAGCAGGAGTGAGGGGGGAAGTGAAAAACTGTTTTTT; cdr3_aa: CASRSEGGSEKLFF
v_call: TRBV11-2; clone_size: NA; d_call: NA; j_call: TRBJ1-6; cdr3_nt: TGTGCCAGCAGCTTCTCGGCGGAGGCGGGGTGGTATAATTCACCCCTCCACTTT; cdr3_aa: CASSFSAEAGWYNSPLHF
v_call: TRBV10-3; clone_size: NA; d_call: NA; j_call: TRBJ1-2; cdr3_nt: TGTGCCATCAGTGAGCCAGTTGGGAGGACTAACTATGGCTACACCTTC; cdr3_aa: CAISEPVGRTNYGYTF
v_call: TRBV4-2; clone_size: NA; d_call: TRBD2; j_call: TRBJ2-3; cdr3_nt: TGTGCCAGCAGCCCGTCCCCTAGCGGGGGGGCTCAGGATACGCAGTATTTT; cdr3_aa: CASSPSPSGGAQDTQYF
v_call: TRBV11-2; clone_size: NA; d_call: TRBD2; j_call: TRBJ2-7; cdr3_nt: TGTGCCAGCAGCCCGGGACTAGCGGGGGCCTCCTACGAGCAGTACTTC; cdr3_aa: CASSPGLAGASYEQYF
v_call: TRBV4-3; clone_size: NA; d_call: NA; j_call: TRBJ1-1; cdr3_nt: TGCGCCAGCAGCCAAGATGGGGGAATGAGGACTGAAGCTTTCTTT; cdr3_aa: CASSQDGGMRTEAFF
v_call: TRBV15; clone_size: once; d_call: TRBD1; j_call: TRBJ2-1; cdr3_nt: TGTGCCACCAGCACCCGACAGGGGGGGAGCGGTGAGCAGTTCTTC; cdr3_aa: CATSTRQGGSGEQFF
v_call: TRBV18; clone_size: NA; d_call: NA; j_call: TRBJ2-5; cdr3_nt: TGTGCCAGCTCACCGGAGGTGGGCCAAGAGACCCAGTACTTC; cdr3_aa: CASSPEVGQETQYF
v_call: TRBV19; clone_size: few; d_call: NA; j_call: TRBJ1-6; cdr3_nt: TGTGCCAGTGCACGGGTTAATTCACCCCTCCACTTT; cdr3_aa: CASARVNSPLHF
v_call: TRBV4-3; clone_size: NA; d_call: NA; j_call: TRBJ2-2; cdr3_nt: TGCGCCAGCAGCCAAGACTGGTACACCGGGGAGCTGTTTTTT; cdr3_aa: CASSQDWYTGELFF
v_call: TRBV27; clone_size: NA; d_call: TRBD1; j_call: TRBJ1-5; cdr3_nt: TGTGCCAGCAGTCCGGACCCGGGGACAGGGGGGCCCCAGCATTTT; cdr3_aa: CASSPDPGTGGPQHF
v_call: TRBV11-2; clone_size: NA; d_call: TRBD1; j_call: TRBJ1-2; cdr3_nt: TGTGCCAGCAGCTCCTGGACAGGGAAAATAGGCGGCTACACCTTC; cdr3_aa: CASSSWTGKIGGYTF
v_call: TRBV19; clone_size: NA; d_call: NA; j_call: TRBJ2-7; cdr3_nt: TGTGCCAGTAGTATAACCCAGGGGGGCTCCTACGAGCAGTACTTC; cdr3_aa: CASSITQGGSYEQYF
v_call: TRBV4-3; clone_size: NA; d_call: NA; j_call: TRBJ1-5; cdr3_nt: TGCGCCAGCAGTCCTCGACAGGATAGCAATCAGCCCCAGCATTTT; cdr3_aa: CASSPRQDSNQPQHF
v_call: TRBV10-2; clone_size: NA; d_call: NA; j_call: TRBJ2-5; cdr3_nt: TGCGCCAGCAGTGCCCAATCGGAGGGTGAGACCCAGTACTTC; cdr3_aa: CASSAQSEGETQYF
v_call: TRBV7-2; clone_size: few; d_call: TRBD1; j_call: TRBJ1-2; cdr3_nt: TGTGCCAGCAGCCGGGACAGGGGTCTATGGGGCTACACCTTC; cdr3_aa: CASSRDRGLWGYTF
v_call: TRBV18; clone_size: NA; d_call: TRBD1; j_call: TRBJ2-7; cdr3_nt: TGTGCCAGCTCACGGACAGGGGATAAAGACGAGCAGTACTTC; cdr3_aa: CASSRTGDKDEQYF
v_call: TRBV29-1; clone_size: NA; d_call: NA; j_call: TRBJ1-1; cdr3_nt: TGCAGCGTTGAACCAATGACAGTTGCCACTGAAGCTTTCTTT; cdr3_aa: CSVEPMTVATEAFF
v_call: TRBV7-8; clone_size: NA; d_call: NA; j_call: TRBJ2-7; cdr3_nt: TGTGCCAGCAGCGCGAGAAGAGGGGGGTCCTACGAGCAGTACTTC; cdr3_aa: CASSARRGGSYEQYF
v_call: TRBV6-5; clone_size: NA; d_call: TRBD1; j_call: TRBJ1-6; cdr3_nt: TGTGCCAGCAGCCCACAGGGGGATAATTCACCCCTCCACTTT; cdr3_aa: CASSPQGDNSPLHF
v_call: TRBV4-2; clone_size: NA; d_call: NA; j_call: TRBJ1-2; cdr3_nt: TGTGCCAGCAGCCAAGATTGGGGGTACTGGGTTGGCTACACCTTC; cdr3_aa: CASSQDWGYWVGYTF
v_call: TRBV6-5; clone_size: NA; d_call: NA; j_call: TRBJ1-2; cdr3_nt: TGTGCCAGCAGTTACTCCCGGACGCTACGGTATGGCTACACCTTC; cdr3_aa: CASSYSRTLRYGYTF
v_call: TRBV19; clone_size: NA; d_call: NA; j_call: TRBJ1-1; cdr3_nt: TGTGCCAGTAGTGGAGGACAGAGGAACACTGAAGCTTTCTTT; cdr3_aa: CASSGGQRNTEAFF
v_call: TRBV11-2; clone_size: NA; d_call: NA; j_call: TRBJ1-5; cdr3_nt: TGTGCCAGCAAACCCCCCCACGGGAGAAAGTATCAGCCCCAGCATTTT; cdr3_aa: CASKPPHGRKYQPQHF
v_call: TRBV27; clone_size: NA; d_call: TRBD1; j_call: TRBJ1-1; cdr3_nt: TGTGCCAGCAGATCAGTAGGGGGCTTTAGTGAAGCTTTCTTT; cdr3_aa: CASRSVGGFSEAFF
v_call: TRBV7-6; clone_size: NA; d_call: TRBD1; j_call: TRBJ2-3; cdr3_nt: TGTGCCAGCAGCTTAGCGGGGCAGGGGGCGCGAGATACGCAGTATTTT; cdr3_aa: CASSLAGQGARDTQYF
v_call: TRBV19; clone_size: NA; d_call: TRBD1; j_call: TRBJ1-5; cdr3_nt: TGTGCCAGTAGTAGCCGGACAGGGAGGGGTGAGCCCCAGCATTTT; cdr3_aa: CASSSRTGRGEPQHF
v_call: TRBV9; clone_size: NA; d_call: TRBD2; j_call: TRBJ2-1; cdr3_nt: TGTGCCAGCAGCGTAGTAGCGGGGGCCCGCAATGAGCAGTTCTTC; cdr3_aa: CASSVVAGARNEQFF
v_call: TRBV5-4; clone_size: NA; d_call: NA; j_call: TRBJ2-2; cdr3_nt: TGTGCCAGCAGCTTAGATCAGGCGAACACCGGGGAGCTGTTTTTT; cdr3_aa: CASSLDQANTGELFF
v_call: TRBV5-1; clone_size: NA; d_call: NA; j_call: TRBJ2-3; cdr3_nt: TGCGCCAGCAGCCAAGGGACTGCGGCAGATACGCAGTATTTT; cdr3_aa: CASSQGTAADTQYF
v_call: TRBV5-1; clone_size: few; d_call: NA; j_call: TRBJ2-7; cdr3_nt: TGCGCCAGCAGTCCAGGGGGGAGCTCCTACGAGCAGTACTTC; cdr3_aa: CASSPGGSSYEQYF
v_call: TRBV7-2; clone_size: NA; d_call: NA; j_call: TRBJ2-7; cdr3_nt: TGTGCCAGCAGCTTAGTTCGAGGGTACGAGCAGTACTTC; cdr3_aa: CASSLVRGYEQYF
v_call: TRBV9; clone_size: NA; d_call: TRBD2; j_call: TRBJ2-7; cdr3_nt: TGTGCCAGCAGCGTCACTAGCGGGGGGGCCCACGAGCAGTACTTC; cdr3_aa: CASSVTSGGAHEQYF
v_call: TRBV7-8; clone_size: NA; d_call: NA; j_call: TRBJ1-2; cdr3_nt: TGTGCCAGCAGCCCCAATCCCAATGGCTACACCTTC; cdr3_aa: CASSPNPNGYTF
v_call: TRBV10-1; clone_size: NA; d_call: NA; j_call: TRBJ2-7; cdr3_nt: TGCGCCAGCAGTGGGGACGGGGAGCAGTACTTC; cdr3_aa: CASSGDGEQYF
v_call: TRBV25-1; clone_size: NA; d_call: NA; j_call: TRBJ2-7; cdr3_nt: TGTGCCAGCAGTGAATATGGGAGTTACGAGCAGTACTTC; cdr3_aa: CASSEYGSYEQYF
v_call: TRBV7-8; clone_size: NA; d_call: NA; j_call: TRBJ2-1; cdr3_nt: TGTGCCAGCAGCTTTACTGACACCGCCGAGAATGAGCAGTTCTTC; cdr3_aa: CASSFTDTAENEQFF
v_call: TRBV5-1; clone_size: NA; d_call: NA; j_call: TRBJ1-4; cdr3_nt: TGCGCCAGCAGCTTGAGCCCTAATGAAAAACTGTTTTTT; cdr3_aa: CASSLSPNEKLFF